What follows are 5 T cell receptor beta chains derived from one specimen sequenced in a study of spatial heterogeneity in lung cancer. Time point: blood at routine non-recurrence follow-up after resection. Tumor, nontumor lung or frozen PBMC supplied whole RNA, sequenced without sorting. TCRdb analysed the 5' RACE reads with MiXCR anew, one entry per CDR3 protein. The table includes 45,000 to 65,000 distinct CDR3 sequences, under 8% detected once. Sequencing used PBMCs, obtained at follow-up. The receptor source for this set is a female donor with early-stage non-small cell lung cancer.

Many counts were recorded for this clonotype. This chain links TRBV7-9 with TRBJ1-4; D perhaps matches TRBD1 (5 bases). Trimming pared 4 bases from V and 8 bases from J, leaving 17 bases between. Germline loops: CDR1 SEHNR, CDR2 FQNEAQ (reference sequence). The CDR3 is 15 amino acids. CDR3 coding DNA: TGTGCCAGCAGCTCATTGCTGGGGGGGGACGAAAAACTGTTTTTT. This gives the protein CASSSLLGGDEKLFF. The full variable domain, in which reference TRBV7-9 and TRBJ1-4 provide the parts outside the CDR3, is DTGVSQNPRHKITKRGQNVTFRCDPISEHNRLYWYRQTLGQGPEFLTYFQNEAQLEKSRLLSDRFSAERPKGSFSTLEIQRTEQGDSAMYLCASSSLLGGDEKLFFGSGTQLSVL.

The genes are TRBV12-3 or TRBV12-4 and TRBJ2-2; no firm D call. The V end was cut by 7 bases, the J end by 7 bases, with 13 bases between. CDR3 length: 13 amino acids. The CDR3 coding sequence is TGTGCCAGCACCTCAACCGGGTTCGGGGAGCTGTTTTTT. Its translation: CASTSTGFGELFF.

This clonotype is medium-sized by share. V and J are TRBV5-6 and TRBJ2-7; D is uncertain. Trimming removed 0 bases at V and 1 base at J, with 5 bases between. Germline V lookup: CDR1 SGHDT, CDR2 YYEEEE. The CDR3 extends over 13 amino acids. The CDR3 coding sequence is TGTGCCAGCAGCTTGGGGCAGTCCTACGAGCAGTACTTC. It encodes CASSLGQSYEQYF. Variable domain in full (rest from reference TRBV5-6 and TRBJ2-7): DAGVTQSPTHLIKTRGQQVTLRCSPKSGHDTVSWYQQALGQGPQFIFQYYEEEERQRGNFPDRFSGHQFPNYSSELNVNALLLGDSALYLCASSLGQSYEQYFGPGTRLTVT.

This clonotype was counted many times. V and J are TRBV7-3 and TRBJ2-2, with D possibly matching TRBD1 (5 bases). Germline V lookup: CDR1 SGHTA, CDR2 FQGTGA. CDR3 length equals 16 residues. V lost 4 bases and J 0 bases, leaving 12 bases between the germline ends. The CDR3 DNA reads as TGTGCCAGCAGCTCCAAGACAGTTACGAACACCGGGGAGCTGTTTTTT. Its translation: CASSSKTVTNTGELFF.

Only a few counts were recorded for this clonotype. The V gene is TRBV7-9, the J gene TRBJ1-1; unclear D gene. Trimming cost V 5 bases and J 3 bases, with 10 bases left between them. The CDR3 consists of 13 residues. Germline-derived CDR1 and CDR2 are SEHNR and FQNEAQ (reference sequence). This chain's CDR3 is CASSRTDYTEAFF. CDR3 bases: TGTGCCAGCAGCCGAACAGATTACACTGAAGCTTTCTTT.